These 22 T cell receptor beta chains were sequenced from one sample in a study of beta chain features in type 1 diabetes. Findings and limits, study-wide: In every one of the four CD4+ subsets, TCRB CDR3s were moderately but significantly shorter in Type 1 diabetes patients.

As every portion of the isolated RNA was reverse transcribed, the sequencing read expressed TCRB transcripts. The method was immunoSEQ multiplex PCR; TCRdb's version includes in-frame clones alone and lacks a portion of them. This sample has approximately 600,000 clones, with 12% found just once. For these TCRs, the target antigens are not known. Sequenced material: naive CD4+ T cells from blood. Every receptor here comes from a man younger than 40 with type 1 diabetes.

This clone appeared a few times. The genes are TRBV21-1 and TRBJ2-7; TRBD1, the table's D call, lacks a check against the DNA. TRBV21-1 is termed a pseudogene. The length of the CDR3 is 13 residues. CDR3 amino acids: CAFLGYSSYEQYF. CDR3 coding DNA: TGTGCCTTCCTGGGTTACAGCTCCTACGAGCAGTACTTC.

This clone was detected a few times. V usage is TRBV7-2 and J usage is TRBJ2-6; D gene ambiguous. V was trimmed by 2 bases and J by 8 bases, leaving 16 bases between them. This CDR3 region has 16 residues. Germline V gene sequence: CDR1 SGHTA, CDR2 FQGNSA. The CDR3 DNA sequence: TGTGCCAGCAGCTTAAGGACGGTTCTGGGTTCCAACGTCCTGACTTTC. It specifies CASSLRTVLGSNVLTF.

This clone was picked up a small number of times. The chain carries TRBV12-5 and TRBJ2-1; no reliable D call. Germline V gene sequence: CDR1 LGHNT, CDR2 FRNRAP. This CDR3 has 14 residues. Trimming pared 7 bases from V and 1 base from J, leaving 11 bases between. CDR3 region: CASVPLGSYNEQFF. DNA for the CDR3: TGTGCTAGTGTCCCCCTGGGGTCCTACAATGAGCAGTTCTTC.

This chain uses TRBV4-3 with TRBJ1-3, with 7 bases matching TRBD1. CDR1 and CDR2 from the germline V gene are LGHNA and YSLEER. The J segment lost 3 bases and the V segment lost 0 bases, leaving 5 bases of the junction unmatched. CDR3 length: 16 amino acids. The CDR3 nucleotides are TGCGCCAGCAGCCAAGAAAAGGCAGGGGGTGGAAACACCATATATTTT. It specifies CASSQEKAGGGNTIYF.

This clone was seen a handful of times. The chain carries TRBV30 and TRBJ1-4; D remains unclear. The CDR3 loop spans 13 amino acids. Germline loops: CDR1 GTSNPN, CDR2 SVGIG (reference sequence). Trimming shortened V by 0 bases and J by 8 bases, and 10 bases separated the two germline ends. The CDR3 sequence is CAWSVRRFEKLFF. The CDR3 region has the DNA TGTGCCTGGAGTGTACGACGGTTCGAAAAACTGTTTTTT.

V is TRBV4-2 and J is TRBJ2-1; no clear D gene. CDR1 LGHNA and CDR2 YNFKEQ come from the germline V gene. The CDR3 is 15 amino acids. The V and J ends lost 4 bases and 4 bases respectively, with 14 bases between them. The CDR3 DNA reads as TGTGCCAGCAGCCCCGACTGGCCACAATACAATGAGCAGTTCTTC. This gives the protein CASSPDWPQYNEQFF.

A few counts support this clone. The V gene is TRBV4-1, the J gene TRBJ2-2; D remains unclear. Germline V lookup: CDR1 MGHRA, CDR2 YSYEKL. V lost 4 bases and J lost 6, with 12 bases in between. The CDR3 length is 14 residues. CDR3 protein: CASSLVYKSGELFF. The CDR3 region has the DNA TGCGCCAGCAGCCTAGTTTATAAGTCCGGGGAGCTGTTTTTT.

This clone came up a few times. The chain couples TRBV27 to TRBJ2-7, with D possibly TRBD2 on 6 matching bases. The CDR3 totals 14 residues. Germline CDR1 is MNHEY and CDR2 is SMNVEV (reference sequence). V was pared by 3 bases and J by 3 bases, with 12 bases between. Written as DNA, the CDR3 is TGTGCCAGCAGTTTGGGGGGTAAGGGCTACGAGCAGTACTTC. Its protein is CASSLGGKGYEQYF.

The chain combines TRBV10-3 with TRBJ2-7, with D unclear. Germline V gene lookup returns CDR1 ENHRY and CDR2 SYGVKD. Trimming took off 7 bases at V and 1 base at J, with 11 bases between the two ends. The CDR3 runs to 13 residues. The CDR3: CAIKSVGSYEQYF. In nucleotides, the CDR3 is TGTGCCATCAAGTCGGTAGGTTCCTACGAGCAGTACTTC.

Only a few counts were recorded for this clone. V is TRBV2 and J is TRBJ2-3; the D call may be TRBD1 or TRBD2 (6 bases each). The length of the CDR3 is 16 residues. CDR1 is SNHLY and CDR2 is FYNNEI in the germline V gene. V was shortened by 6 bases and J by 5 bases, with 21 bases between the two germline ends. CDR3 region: CASRNSAGHGGDTQYF. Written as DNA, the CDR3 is TGTGCCAGCAGGAATTCTGCGGGACACGGTGGAGATACGCAGTATTTT. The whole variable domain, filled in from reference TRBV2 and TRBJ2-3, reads EPEVTQTPSHQVTQMGQEVILRCVPISNHLYFYWYRQILGQKVEFLVSFYNNEISEKSEIFDDQFSVERPDGSNFTLKIRSTKLEDSAMYFCASRNSAGHGGDTQYFGPGTRLTVL.

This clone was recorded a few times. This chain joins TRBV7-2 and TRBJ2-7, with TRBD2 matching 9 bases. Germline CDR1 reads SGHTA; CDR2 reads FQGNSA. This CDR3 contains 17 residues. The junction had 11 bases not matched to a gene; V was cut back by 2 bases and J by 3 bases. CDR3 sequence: CASSLIFSGGPNYEQYF. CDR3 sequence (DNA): TGTGCCAGCAGCTTAATTTTTAGCGGGGGCCCTAACTACGAGCAGTACTTC.

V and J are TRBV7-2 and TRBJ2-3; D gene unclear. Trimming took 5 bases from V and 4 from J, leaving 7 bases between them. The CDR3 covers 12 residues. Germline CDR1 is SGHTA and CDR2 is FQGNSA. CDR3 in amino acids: CASSPPPDTQYF. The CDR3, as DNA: TGTGCCAGCAGCCCCCCCCCAGATACGCAGTATTTT.

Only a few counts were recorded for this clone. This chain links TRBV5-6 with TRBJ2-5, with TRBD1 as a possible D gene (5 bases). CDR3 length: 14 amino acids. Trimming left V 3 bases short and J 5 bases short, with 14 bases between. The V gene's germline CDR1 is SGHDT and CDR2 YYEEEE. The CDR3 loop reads CASSYGQGWETQYF. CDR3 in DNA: TGTGCCAGCAGCTACGGTCAGGGTTGGGAGACCCAGTACTTC. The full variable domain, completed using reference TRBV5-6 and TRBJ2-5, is DAGVTQSPTHLIKTRGQQVTLRCSPKSGHDTVSWYQQALGQGPQFIFQYYEEEERQRGNFPDRFSGHQFPNYSSELNVNALLLGDSALYLCASSYGQGWETQYFGPGTRLLVL.

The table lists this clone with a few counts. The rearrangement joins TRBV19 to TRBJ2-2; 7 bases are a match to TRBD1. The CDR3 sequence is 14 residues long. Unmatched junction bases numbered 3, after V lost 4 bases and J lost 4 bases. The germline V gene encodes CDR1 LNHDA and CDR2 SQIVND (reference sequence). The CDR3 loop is CASSNRQGTGELFF. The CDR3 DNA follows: TGTGCCAGTAGTAACCGACAGGGCACCGGGGAGCTGTTTTTT.

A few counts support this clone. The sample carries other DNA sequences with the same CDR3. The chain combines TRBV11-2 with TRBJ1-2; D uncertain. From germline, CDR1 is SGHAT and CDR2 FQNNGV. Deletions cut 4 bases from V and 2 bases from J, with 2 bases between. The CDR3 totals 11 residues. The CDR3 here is CASSSNYGYTF. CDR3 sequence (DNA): TGTGCCAGCAGCTCAAACTATGGCTACACCTTC.

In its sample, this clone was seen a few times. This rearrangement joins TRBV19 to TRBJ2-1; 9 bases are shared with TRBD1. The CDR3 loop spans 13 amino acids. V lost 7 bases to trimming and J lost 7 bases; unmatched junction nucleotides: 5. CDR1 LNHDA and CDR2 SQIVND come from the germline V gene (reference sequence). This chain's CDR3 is CASTGTGSNEQFF. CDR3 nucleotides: TGTGCCAGTACCGGGACAGGGTCGAATGAGCAGTTCTTC.

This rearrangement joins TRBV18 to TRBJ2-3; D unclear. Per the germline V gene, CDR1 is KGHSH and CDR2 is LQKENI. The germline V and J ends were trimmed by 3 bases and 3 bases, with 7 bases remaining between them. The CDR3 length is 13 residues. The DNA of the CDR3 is TGTGCCAGCTCACCTAGCAGAACAGATACGCAGTATTTT. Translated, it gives CASSPSRTDTQYF. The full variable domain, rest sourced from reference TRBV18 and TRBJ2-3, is NAGVMQNPRHLVRRRGQEARLRCSPMKGHSHVYWYRQLPEEGLKFMVYLQKENIIDESGMPKERFSAEFPKEGPSILRIQQVVRGDSAAYFCASSPSRTDTQYFGPGTRLTVL.

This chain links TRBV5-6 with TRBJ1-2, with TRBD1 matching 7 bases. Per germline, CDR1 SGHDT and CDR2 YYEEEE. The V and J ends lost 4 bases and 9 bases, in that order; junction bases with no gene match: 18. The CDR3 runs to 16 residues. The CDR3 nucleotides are TGTGCCAGCAGCCCGCCGGGACAGCTCCTTGGTGGAAGCTACACCTTC. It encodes CASSPPGQLLGGSYTF.

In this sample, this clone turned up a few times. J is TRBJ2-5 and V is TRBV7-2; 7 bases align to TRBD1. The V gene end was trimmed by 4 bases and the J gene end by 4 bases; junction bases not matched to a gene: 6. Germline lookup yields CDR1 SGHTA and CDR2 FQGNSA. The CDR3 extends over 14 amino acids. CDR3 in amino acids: CASSSGTVTETQYF. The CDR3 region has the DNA TGTGCCAGCAGCTCCGGGACAGTAACAGAGACCCAGTACTTC.

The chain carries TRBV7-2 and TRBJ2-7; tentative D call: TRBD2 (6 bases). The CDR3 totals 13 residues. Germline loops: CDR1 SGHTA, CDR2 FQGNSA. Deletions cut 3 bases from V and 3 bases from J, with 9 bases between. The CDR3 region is CASSFGSGYEQYF. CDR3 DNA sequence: TGTGCCAGCAGCTTTGGTAGCGGCTACGAGCAGTACTTC.

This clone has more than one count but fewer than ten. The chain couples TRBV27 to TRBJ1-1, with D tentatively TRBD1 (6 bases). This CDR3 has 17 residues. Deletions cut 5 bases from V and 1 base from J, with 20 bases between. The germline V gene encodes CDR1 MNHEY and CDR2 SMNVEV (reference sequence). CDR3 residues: CASSKQGRLVPNTEAFF. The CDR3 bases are TGTGCCAGCAGTAAACAGGGAAGATTGGTTCCGAACACTGAAGCTTTCTTT.

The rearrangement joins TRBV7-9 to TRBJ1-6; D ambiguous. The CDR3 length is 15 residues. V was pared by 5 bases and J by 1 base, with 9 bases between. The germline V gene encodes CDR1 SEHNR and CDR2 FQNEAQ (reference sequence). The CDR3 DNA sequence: TGTGCCAGCAGCCCCGTCGGGTCCTATAATTCACCCCTCCACTTT. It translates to CASSPVGSYNSPLHF.